Below, 21 T cell receptor beta chains from the same sample are listed, as sequenced in a study of human T cells and chemical hapten exposure. TCRdb independently ran MiXCR on the RACE reads; one entry per CDR3 protein. The sample comprises fewer than 50,000 distinct CDR3 sequences, more than 8% of which are singletons, and roughly 27% rests with the top ten. Time point here: patch test 3, about 24 weeks after DPC sensitization. Treatment: therapeutic diphenylcyclopropenone sensitization with weekly scalp DPC. The authors extracted total RNA from unfractionated whole blood. This specimen was whole blood, taken in connection with sensitization to the hapten diphenylcyclopropenone (DPC). The receptors were sampled from a man between 50 and 59 years old with alopecia areata. Some clones in this sample may be carry-over from other donors' samples.

The V and J genes are TRBV30 and TRBJ1-1; D might be TRBD1 (5 bases). Germline CDR1 GTSNPN, CDR2 SVGIG (reference sequence). V lost 2 bases to trimming and J lost 5 bases, with 9 bases between them. The CDR3 covers 12 residues. The CDR3 loop reads CAWSRGETEAFF. DNA for the CDR3: TGTGCCTGGAGTCGGGGGGAGACTGAAGCTTTCTTT.

This clonotype was recorded at least ten times. The CDR3 region is CASSYTWSGEQFF. The CDR3, as DNA: TGTGCCAGCAGCTACACCTGGTCTGGTGAGCAGTTCTTC. J is TRBJ2-1 and V is TRBV7-2; D remains unclear. V gave up 4 bases and J gave up 9 bases, with 13 bases separating them. This CDR3 spans 13 amino acids. CDR1 and CDR2 from the germline V gene are SGHTA and FQGNSA.

This clonotype was seen only a few times. This chain connects TRBV18 to TRBJ1-1; D might be TRBD1 (6 bases). Germline assignment: CDR1 KGHSH and CDR2 LQKENI. The CDR3 length is 13 residues. V lost 6 bases, J lost 11 bases, and 19 bases lay in between. CDR3 nucleotides: TGTGCCAGCTCCCCGGACGGGGGGGCGGGTGCTTTCTTT. Translating gives CASSPDGGAGAFF.

The chain recombines TRBV6-1 with TRBJ1-5; 9 bases line up with TRBD1. This CDR3 spans 14 amino acids. From germline, CDR1 is MNHNS and CDR2 SASEGT. The trim removed 6 bases at V and 2 bases at J, leaving 2 bases unmatched. Here the CDR3 DNA reads TGTGCCAGCAGCCGACAGGGGGGCAATCAGCCCCAGCATTTT. It codes for CASSRQGGNQPQHF.

This clonotype was recorded at least ten times. V gene TRBV28 combines with J gene TRBJ2-7; D is tentatively TRBD1 or TRBD2 (5 bases each). This CDR3 is built from 13 residues. Between the trimmed V and J ends, which lost 6 bases and 6 bases, there was a span of 15 bases. The germline gives CDR1 MDHEN, CDR2 SYDVKM. CDR3 coding DNA: TGTGCCAGCAGACGGGACCGCCTCAGCGAGCAGTACTTC. It is translated as CASRRDRLSEQYF.

This clonotype was detected ten times or more. The chain has TRBV2 and TRBJ2-2; D uncertain. The V and J ends lost 6 bases and 7 bases respectively, with 12 bases between them. Germline V gives CDR1 SNHLY, CDR2 FYNNEI. The CDR3 is 13 amino acids. The CDR3 DNA is TGTGCCAGCAGCCGCGAGGTCCACGGGGAGCTGTTTTTT. Translation: CASSREVHGELFF.

This clonotype has a count of ten or more. This sequence joins TRBV10-2 and TRBJ2-7; 13 bases map to TRBD2. This CDR3 is 18 amino acids long. V was clipped by 0 bases and J by 2 bases; unmatched bases: 7. Germline values: CDR1 WSHSY, CDR2 SAAADI. The CDR3 sequence: CASSESTGTSGMTYEQYF. In DNA, the CDR3 is TGCGCCAGCAGTGAGTCGACTGGGACTAGCGGGATGACCTACGAGCAGTACTTC.

The chain joins TRBV5-1 to TRBJ1-4; possibly TRBD1 for D (6 bases). Trimming took off 2 bases at V and 6 bases at J, with 11 bases between the two ends. The CDR3 is 14 amino acids. Germline V gene lookup returns CDR1 SGHRS and CDR2 YFSETQ. CDR3 loop: CASSLQGGDEKLFF. For the CDR3, the DNA is TGCGCCAGCAGCTTACAGGGAGGAGATGAAAAACTGTTTTTT.

This clonotype was seen ten or more times. The chain recombines TRBV28 with TRBJ1-1; possible D gene TRBD1, 5 bases. Trimming cost V 6 bases and J 6 bases, with 20 bases left between them. CDR1 and CDR2 from the germline V gene are MDHEN and SYDVKM. CDR3 length equals 15 residues. CDR3 residues: CASSPGLGDVAEAFF. CDR3 nucleotides: TGTGCCAGCAGCCCAGGTTTGGGGGATGTAGCTGAAGCTTTCTTT.

The chain is built from TRBV10-3 and TRBJ2-7; 8 bases line up with TRBD2. CDR1 is ENHRY and CDR2 is SYGVKD in the germline V gene. Trimming cost V 6 bases and J 5 bases; bases outside gene matches: 15. The CDR3 sequence is 16 residues long. CDR3 amino acids: CAISPRDGRADHEQYF. The DNA of the CDR3 is TGTGCCATCAGCCCCCGCGACGGGAGGGCCGATCACGAGCAGTACTTC.

The V call is TRBV5-5, the J call TRBJ2-6; D uncertain. The CDR3 loop spans 16 amino acids. V shed 0 bases and J shed 0 bases, with 7 bases lying between them. CDR1 is SGHKS and CDR2 is YYEKEE in the germline V gene (reference sequence). The DNA of the CDR3 is TGTGCCAGCAGCTTGGAATCCAACTCTGGGGCCAACGTCCTGACTTTC. It yields the protein CASSLESNSGANVLTF.

This clonotype was seen at least ten times. The chain uses TRBV29-1 and TRBJ2-5, with 7 bases that match TRBD2. The CDR3 has 12 residues. The J segment lost 4 bases and the V segment lost 4 bases, leaving 3 bases of the junction unmatched. The germline gives CDR1 SQVTM, CDR2 ANQGSEA. This chain's CDR3 is CSVVGEGETQYF. The DNA of the CDR3 is TGCAGCGTTGTCGGGGAGGGAGAGACCCAGTACTTC.

Only one count was recorded for this clonotype. Possible read error: a much larger clone is one base away. The chain recombines TRBV11-2 with TRBJ2-7; D not resolved. This CDR3 has 13 residues. V was trimmed by 5 bases and J by 0 bases, leaving 8 bases between them. Per the germline V gene, CDR1 is SGHAT and CDR2 is FQNNGV. The CDR3 bases are TGTGCCAGCAGCCCCTCAGGCTCCTACGAGCAGTACTTC. It yields the protein CASSPSGSYEQYF.

The chain employs TRBV28 and TRBJ1-2; no definite D call. Germline V gives CDR1 MDHEN, CDR2 SYDVKM. The CDR3 runs to 12 residues. V lost 2 bases, J lost 7 bases, and 8 bases lay in between. The CDR3 protein is CASSLEQSGYTF. The CDR3 nucleotides read TGTGCCAGCAGTTTAGAACAGTCTGGCTACACCTTC.

There are many counts of this clonotype. The chain uses TRBV6-5 and TRBJ2-4; D assignment may be TRBD1 or TRBD2 (5 bases each). Looked up from germline, CDR1 is MNHEY and CDR2 is SVGAGI. The CDR3 is made up of 16 amino acids. V lost 5 bases and J 8 bases, leaving 22 bases between the germline ends. In DNA form, the CDR3 reads TGTGCCAGCAGTCAACCCCGGGGACCCACTGGAGACATTCAGTACTTC. Translating gives CASSQPRGPTGDIQYF.

The chain recombines TRBV29-1 with TRBJ2-1, with D uncertain. CDR3 length: 12 amino acids. Germline CDR1 reads SQVTM; CDR2 reads ANQGSEA. V lost 4 bases and J lost 5, with 9 bases in between. CDR3 residues: CSVGKAHNEQFF. The DNA of the CDR3 is TGCAGCGTTGGAAAAGCCCACAATGAGCAGTTCTTC.

The gene calls are TRBV6-1 and TRBJ2-2; the D call may be TRBD1 or TRBD2 (5 bases each). Per germline, CDR1 MNHNS and CDR2 SASEGT. V dropped 4 bases and J dropped 6 bases, with 9 bases sitting between them. The length of the CDR3 is 13 residues. This CDR3 is CASSVGTAGELFF. The CDR3 region has the DNA TGTGCCAGCAGTGTCGGGACCGCCGGGGAGCTGTTTTTT.

In the case of this clonotype: A clone one base away is much larger, so this may be a read error. The chain carries TRBV6-6 and TRBJ1-5; D remains ambiguous. There are 15 residues in the CDR3. CDR1 is MNHNY, CDR2 SVGAGI, per germline (reference sequence). For the CDR3, the DNA is TGTGCCAGCAGTTACTCGCGGGAACACAATCACCCCCAGCATTTT. Encoded protein: CASSYSREHNHPQHF.

This clonotype was seen ten or more times. This chain connects TRBV27 to TRBJ2-5; D gene unclear. The V gene's germline CDR1 is MNHEY and CDR2 SMNVEV (reference sequence). V was trimmed by 5 bases and J by 7 bases, leaving 17 bases between them. The CDR3 is 14 residues long. The CDR3 sequence: CASSPRVSQATQYF. The DNA for the CDR3 is TGTGCCAGCAGTCCCCGAGTCTCCCAGGCGACCCAGTACTTC.

This clonotype was seen ten or more times. The chain couples TRBV28 to TRBJ1-1, with 7 nucleotides matching TRBD1. The CDR3 runs 15 residues. Germline V lookup: CDR1 MDHEN, CDR2 SYDVKM. V shed 6 bases and J 5 bases; nucleotides not matched to a gene: 12. The CDR3, as DNA: TGTGCCAGCAGGTCCCCGACAGGGCGTAATACTGAAGCTTTCTTT. This codes for CASRSPTGRNTEAFF.

The rearrangement uses TRBV29-1 and TRBJ1-1; D not certain. This CDR3 is built from 14 residues. Germline CDR1 is SQVTM and CDR2 is ANQGSEA. V was pared by 1 base and J by 1 base, with 10 bases between. CDR3 in amino acids: CSVEGGRPNTEAFF. CDR3 nucleotides: TGCAGCGTTGAAGGCGGCAGGCCGAACACTGAAGCTTTCTTT.